The rows below give T cell receptor beta chains drawn from one sample of a study of identical twins. MiXCR, run by TCRdb on the 5' RACE reads, gives a single entry per CDR3 protein. This table has about 460,000 distinct CDR3 sequences, 13% to 15% appearing once. These data also formed part of another study, on yellow fever vaccine responses in identical twins.

Sequenced sample: CD4+ T cells sorted from blood. All receptors derive from a woman in her late teens or twenties in good health. The CDR3 runs from the conserved cysteine through the conserved F or W. D genes are given only for firm matches. Where a row states a size, it is once, few, many or the class of an expanded clone; other rows omit it.

v_call,d_call,cdr3_length,j_call,clone_size,cdr3_nt,cdr3_aa
TRBV29-1,NA,11,TRBJ2-7,NA,TGCAGCGTTCAGGGTCTCTACGAGCAGTACTTC,CSVQGLYEQYF
TRBV20-1,NA,14,TRBJ2-3,NA,TGCAGTGCTAGATGGGGCTTCGGCACAGATACGCAGTATTTT,CSARWGFGTDTQYF
TRBV29-1,NA,18,TRBJ2-3,NA,TGCAGCGTCGAACTCGGGGGGCGTAAAAAGGGGCCCACAGATACGCAGTATTTT,CSVELGGRKKGPTDTQYF
TRBV5-1,NA,13,TRBJ2-3,many,TGTGCCAGCAGCTCGGGGAGCACAGATACGCAGTATTTT,CASSSGSTDTQYF
TRBV28,TRBD1,15,TRBJ2-7,NA,TGTGCCAGCAGTGCTCCGGGACAGGGGGGCTACGAGCAGTACTTC,CASSAPGQGGYEQYF
TRBV20-1,TRBD2,14,TRBJ2-1,NA,TGCAGTGCTAGACCCCATAGCGGGGGGAATGAGCAGTTCTTC,CSARPHSGGNEQFF
TRBV5-1,NA,17,TRBJ2-6,NA,TGCGCCAGCAGCTTGCGGACACCCAGCTCTGGGGCCAACGTCCTGACTTTC,CASSLRTPSSGANVLTF
TRBV9,NA,16,TRBJ2-6,NA,TGTGCCAGCAGCGGCAACAATTTCTCTGGGGCCAACGTCCTGACTTTC,CASSGNNFSGANVLTF
TRBV12-3/TRBV12-4,NA,13,TRBJ2-3,many,TGTGCCAGCACACAGGGATCCACAGATACGCAGTATTTT,CASTQGSTDTQYF
TRBV10-3,NA,15,TRBJ2-7,few,TGTGCCATCAGTGAAGGAGAACTGAGCTCCTACGAGCAGTACTTC,CAISEGELSSYEQYF
TRBV9,TRBD2,16,TRBJ2-1,NA,TGTGCCAGCAGCGAGGGACTAGCGGGGGGGCGCAATGAGCAGTTCTTC,CASSEGLAGGRNEQFF
TRBV29-1,NA,9,TRBJ1-1,NA,TGCAGCGGTGGGACTGAAGCTTTCTTT,CSGGTEAFF
TRBV12-3/TRBV12-4,NA,15,TRBJ2-1,NA,TGTGCCAGCAGAATATCAGGGCCGGGTTACAATGAGCAGTTCTTC,CASRISGPGYNEQFF
TRBV7-9,NA,15,TRBJ1-1,NA,TGTGCCAGCAGCTTAGCCAGGGGTTCTAGCACTGAAGCTTTCTTT,CASSLARGSSTEAFF
TRBV28,TRBD2,17,TRBJ2-6,NA,TGTGCCAGCAGGGGAGGGGAGGGACTAGCAGGGGCCAACGTCCTGACTTTC,CASRGGEGLAGANVLTF
TRBV21-1,NA,14,TRBJ2-7,NA,TGTGCCAGCAGCAAAGCCTACAGAAGCTACGAGCAGTACTTC,CASSKAYRSYEQYF
TRBV11-2,TRBD2,16,TRBJ2-2,many,TGTGCCAGCAGCCTCCGGGAGGGAAAGGGAGACGGGGAGCTGTTTTTT,CASSLREGKGDGELFF
TRBV5-1,NA,15,TRBJ2-1,few,TGCGCCAGCAGCCCACTAAGAGACCGCTACAATGAGCAGTTCTTC,CASSPLRDRYNEQFF
TRBV15,NA,15,TRBJ2-3,few,TGTGCCACCAGCAGAGATCGGGGGCTCACAGATACGCAGTATTTT,CATSRDRGLTDTQYF
TRBV6-2/TRBV6-3,NA,15,TRBJ1-2,few,TGTGCCAGCAACAACCCAGGGGCCACGAACTATGGCTACACCTTC,CASNNPGATNYGYTF
TRBV5-1,NA,16,TRBJ2-5,few,TGCGCCAGCAGCTTGTGGGGCGGGGGCCCCCCGGAGACCCAGTACTTC,CASSLWGGGPPETQYF
TRBV20-1,NA,13,TRBJ2-3,few,TGCAGTGCTAGGTCGGCCGGGGGCGATACGCAGTATTTT,CSARSAGGDTQYF
TRBV4-3,NA,15,TRBJ2-3,NA,TGCGCCAGCAGCCAAGAAGGGGGGGTGGCAGATACGCAGTATTTT,CASSQEGGVADTQYF
TRBV11-2,TRBD1,16,TRBJ2-4,NA,TGTGCCAGCAGCTCGCCAAGGAGGGACAGGAAAGACATTCAGTACTTC,CASSSPRRDRKDIQYF
TRBV5-1,NA,12,TRBJ2-1,few,TGCGCCAGCAGCTCTCCTGCCCCCGAGCAGTTCTTC,CASSSPAPEQFF
TRBV7-2,NA,16,TRBJ2-2,many,TGTGCCAGCAGCTTAGACGGGGTCGGGAACACCGGGGAGCTGTTTTTT,CASSLDGVGNTGELFF
TRBV7-7,TRBD1,15,TRBJ1-4,NA,TGTGCTAGCAGCCCCGGGACAGCCCTTAATGAAAAACTGTTTTTT,CASSPGTALNEKLFF
TRBV5-6,TRBD1,16,TRBJ2-3,NA,TGTGCCAGCAGCTTGTTGGGGGACAGGGGACCCCCTGCGCAGTATTTT,CASSLLGDRGPPAQYF
TRBV5-1,NA,15,TRBJ2-5,many,TGCGCCAGCAGCTTGTATGCGAGTAATAGCGAGACCCAGTACTTC,CASSLYASNSETQYF
TRBV12-3/TRBV12-4,NA,16,TRBJ2-4,NA,TGTGCCAGCAGTTTACCCCCGAGGCTAGCCAAAAACATTCAGTACTTC,CASSLPPRLAKNIQYF
TRBV3-1,NA,14,TRBJ2-5,NA,TGTGCCAGCAGCCGCAGGGCAGGTCGAGAGACCCAGTACTTC,CASSRRAGRETQYF
TRBV12-3/TRBV12-4,NA,13,TRBJ2-7,many,TGTGCCAGCAGTTTAAAGGGAACCTACGAGCAGTACTTC,CASSLKGTYEQYF
TRBV28,NA,16,TRBJ2-4,NA,TGTGCCAGCAGCCTCAGGCTCAGTTTTGCCAAAAACATTCAGTACTTC,CASSLRLSFAKNIQYF
TRBV10-3,TRBD1,15,TRBJ2-5,many,TGTGCCATCAGTGAGGTTGGACAGGGGAAAGAGACCCAGTACTTC,CAISEVGQGKETQYF
TRBV28,TRBD2,11,TRBJ2-1,NA,TGTGCCAGCAGCTCCGGGACTAAGCAGTTCTTC,CASSSGTKQFF
TRBV2,TRBD2,17,TRBJ2-7,NA,TGTGCCAGCACCCCCCCCTGGACTAGCGGGAGTGAGTACGAGCAGTACTTC,CASTPPWTSGSEYEQYF
TRBV2,NA,13,TRBJ1-2,NA,TGTGCCAGCAGGGGGGAAGGGAGCTATGGCTACACCTTC,CASRGEGSYGYTF
TRBV6-2/TRBV6-3,NA,13,TRBJ2-4,NA,TGTGCCAGCAGCGTCGAGCGTGCGAACATTCAGTACTTC,CASSVERANIQYF
TRBV20-1,TRBD1,14,TRBJ1-2,many,TGCAGTGCTAGAAAGACAGGGGGTAACTATGGCTACACCTTC,CSARKTGGNYGYTF
TRBV10-2,NA,13,TRBJ2-7,NA,TGCGCCAGCAGCTCGGGACTGACCTACGAGCAGTACTTC,CASSSGLTYEQYF
TRBV5-1,NA,15,TRBJ2-5,NA,TGCGCCAGCAGCCTCCGAGATTGGGGAACAGGAGTTCAGTACTTC,CASSLRDWGTGVQYF
TRBV12-3/TRBV12-4,NA,13,TRBJ1-1,NA,TGTGCCAGCAGGCTGGGGGGGGGCACTGAAGCTTTCTTT,CASRLGGGTEAFF
TRBV5-1,TRBD2,17,TRBJ2-6,NA,TGCGCCAGCAGCACACTAGCGGGGGCCTCTGGGGCCAACGTCCTGACTTTC,CASSTLAGASGANVLTF
TRBV20-1,NA,13,TRBJ2-5,NA,TGCAGTGCTCAGGGGGGACAGCAAGAGACCCAGTACTTC,CSAQGGQQETQYF
TRBV2,TRBD1,15,TRBJ2-3,NA,TGTGCCAGCAATGGACAGGGGGCTGGGGCAGATACGCAGTATTTT,CASNGQGAGADTQYF
TRBV6-5,TRBD2,16,TRBJ2-3,many,TGTGCCAGCAGTTACTCAGGACTAGCGGGCACAGATACGCAGTATTTT,CASSYSGLAGTDTQYF
TRBV29-1,TRBD1,13,TRBJ2-7,many,TGCAGTGCTAGTGGACAGGGTTCCTACGAGCAGTACTTC,CSASGQGSYEQYF
TRBV12-3/TRBV12-4,TRBD2,13,TRBJ2-7,NA,TGTGCCAGCAGTTTTGTGCAGGGAGGGGTGCAGTACTTC,CASSFVQGGVQYF
TRBV7-6,NA,17,TRBJ2-2,NA,TGTGCCAGCAGCTTGGTACGGGACTCCCAAGCCACCGGGGAGCTGTTTTTT,CASSLVRDSQATGELFF
TRBV20-1,NA,13,TRBJ2-7,NA,TGCAGTGCTGGTCCAGGGGCCCCTGGCGAGCAGTACTTC,CSAGPGAPGEQYF
TRBV6-1,TRBD1,13,TRBJ2-7,few,TGTGCCAGCAGACCTACAGGGGGAGGCGAACAGTACTTC,CASRPTGGGEQYF
TRBV20-1,NA,12,TRBJ1-5,few,TGCAGTGGAGAGGGTAGCAATCAGCCCCAGCATTTT,CSGEGSNQPQHF
TRBV18,NA,15,TRBJ2-1,many,TGTGCCAGCTCACCACGCGGGAACGCCTACAATGAGCAGTTCTTC,CASSPRGNAYNEQFF
TRBV12-3/TRBV12-4,NA,11,TRBJ2-3,few,TGTGCCAGCAGGCGGGACTTTCAGCAGTATTTT,CASRRDFQQYF
TRBV5-6,NA,11,TRBJ1-2,few,TGTGCCAGCAGCCCGGGGACCCTCTGCACCTTC,CASSPGTLCTF